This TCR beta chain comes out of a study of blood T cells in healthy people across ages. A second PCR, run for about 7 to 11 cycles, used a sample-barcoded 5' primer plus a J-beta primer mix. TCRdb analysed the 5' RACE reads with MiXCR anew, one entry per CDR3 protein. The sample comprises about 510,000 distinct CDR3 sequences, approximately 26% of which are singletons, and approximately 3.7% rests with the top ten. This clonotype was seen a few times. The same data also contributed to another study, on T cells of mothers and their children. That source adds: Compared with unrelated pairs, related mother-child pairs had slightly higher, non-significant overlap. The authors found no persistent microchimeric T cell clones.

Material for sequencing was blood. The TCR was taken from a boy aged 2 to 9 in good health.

CDR3 region: CSAQPGGLNYGYTF. DNA for the CDR3: TGCAGTGCCCAACCTGGGGGTCTTAACTATGGCTACACCTTC. This chain links TRBV20-1 with TRBJ1-2, with D possibly being TRBD1 (5 bases). Germline V lookup: CDR1 DFQATT, CDR2 SNEGSKA (reference sequence). This CDR3 is 14 amino acids long. Trimming removed 6 bases from V and 1 base from J, with 15 bases in between.